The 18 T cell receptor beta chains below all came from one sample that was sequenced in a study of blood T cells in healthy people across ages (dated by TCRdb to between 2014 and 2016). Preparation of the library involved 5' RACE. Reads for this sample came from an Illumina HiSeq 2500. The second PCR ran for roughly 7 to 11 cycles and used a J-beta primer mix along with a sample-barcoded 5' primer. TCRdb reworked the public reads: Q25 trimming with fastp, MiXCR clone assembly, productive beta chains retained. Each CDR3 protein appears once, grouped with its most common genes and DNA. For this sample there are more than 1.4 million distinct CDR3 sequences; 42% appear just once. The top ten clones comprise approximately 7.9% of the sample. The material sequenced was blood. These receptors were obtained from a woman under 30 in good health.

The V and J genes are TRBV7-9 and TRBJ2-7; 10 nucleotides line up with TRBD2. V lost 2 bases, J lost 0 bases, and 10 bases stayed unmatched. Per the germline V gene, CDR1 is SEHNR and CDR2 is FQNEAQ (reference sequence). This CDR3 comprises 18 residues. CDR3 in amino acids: CASSLNSGGPGSSYEQYF. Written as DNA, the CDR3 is TGTGCCAGCAGCTTAAATAGCGGGGGGCCGGGAAGCTCCTACGAGCAGTACTTC.

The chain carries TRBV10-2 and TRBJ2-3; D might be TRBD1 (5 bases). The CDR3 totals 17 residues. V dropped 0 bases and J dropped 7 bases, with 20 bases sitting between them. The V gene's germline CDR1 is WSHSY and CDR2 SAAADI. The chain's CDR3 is CASSESGRGINQNTQYF. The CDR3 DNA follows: TGCGCCAGCAGTGAGTCAGGAAGGGGCATTAATCAGAATACGCAGTATTTT.

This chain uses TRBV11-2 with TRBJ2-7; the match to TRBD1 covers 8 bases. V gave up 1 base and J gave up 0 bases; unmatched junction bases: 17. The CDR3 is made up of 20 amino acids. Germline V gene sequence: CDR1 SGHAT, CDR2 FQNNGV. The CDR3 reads CASSLAGQGARWGSSYEQYF. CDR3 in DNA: TGTGCCAGCAGCTTAGCCGGTCAGGGGGCGCGATGGGGGAGCTCCTACGAGCAGTACTTC.

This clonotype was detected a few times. The CDR3, as DNA: TGTGCCAGCAACCCAAGCGGGAGGTACGAGCAGTACTTC. Its protein is CASNPSGRYEQYF. The rearrangement uses TRBV2 and TRBJ2-7, with TRBD2 matching over 9 bases. This CDR3 comprises 13 residues. J lost 4 bases, V lost 7 bases, and 5 bases had no gene match. The V gene's germline CDR1 is SNHLY and CDR2 FYNNEI.

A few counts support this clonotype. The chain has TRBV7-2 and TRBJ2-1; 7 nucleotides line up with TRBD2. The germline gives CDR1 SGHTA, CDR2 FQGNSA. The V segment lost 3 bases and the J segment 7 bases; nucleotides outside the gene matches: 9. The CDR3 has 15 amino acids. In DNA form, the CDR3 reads TGTGCCAGCAGCTTTAGGCGGGAGCCGGGAAATGAGCAGTTCTTC. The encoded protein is CASSFRREPGNEQFF.

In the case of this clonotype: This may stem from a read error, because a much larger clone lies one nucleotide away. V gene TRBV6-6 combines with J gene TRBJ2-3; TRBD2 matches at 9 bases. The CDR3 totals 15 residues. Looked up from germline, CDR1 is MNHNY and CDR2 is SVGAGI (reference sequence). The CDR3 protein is CASSYGRGGTETQYF. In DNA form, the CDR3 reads TGTGCCAGCAGTTACGGGCGGGGGGGCACAGAGACGCAGTATTTT.

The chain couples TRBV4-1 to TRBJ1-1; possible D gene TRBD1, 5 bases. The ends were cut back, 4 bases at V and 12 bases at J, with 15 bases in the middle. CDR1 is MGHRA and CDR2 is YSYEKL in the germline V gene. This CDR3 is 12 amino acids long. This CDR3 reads CASSPSRGRTFF. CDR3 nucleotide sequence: TGCGCCAGCAGCCCATCAAGGGGCAGGACTTTCTTT.

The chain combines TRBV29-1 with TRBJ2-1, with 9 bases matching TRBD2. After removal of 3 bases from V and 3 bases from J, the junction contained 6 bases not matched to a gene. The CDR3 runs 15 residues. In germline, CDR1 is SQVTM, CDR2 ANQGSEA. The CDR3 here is CSVDLRGGDYNEQFF. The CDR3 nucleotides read TGCAGCGTTGATTTACGCGGGGGGGACTACAATGAGCAGTTCTTC.

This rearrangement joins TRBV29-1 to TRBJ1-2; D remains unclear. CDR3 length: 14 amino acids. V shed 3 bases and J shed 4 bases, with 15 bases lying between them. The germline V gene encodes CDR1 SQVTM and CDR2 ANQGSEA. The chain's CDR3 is CSVDFSGRSYGYTF. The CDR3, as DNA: TGCAGCGTTGATTTCTCGGGCAGGAGCTATGGCTACACCTTC.

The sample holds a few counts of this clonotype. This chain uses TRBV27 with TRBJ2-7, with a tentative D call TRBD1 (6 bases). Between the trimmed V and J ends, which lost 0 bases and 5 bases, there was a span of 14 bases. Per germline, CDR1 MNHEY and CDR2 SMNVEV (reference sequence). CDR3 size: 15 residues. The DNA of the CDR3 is TGTGCCAGCAGTTTATCAGCCCCTACAGGGAACGAGCAGTACTTC. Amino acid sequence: CASSLSAPTGNEQYF.

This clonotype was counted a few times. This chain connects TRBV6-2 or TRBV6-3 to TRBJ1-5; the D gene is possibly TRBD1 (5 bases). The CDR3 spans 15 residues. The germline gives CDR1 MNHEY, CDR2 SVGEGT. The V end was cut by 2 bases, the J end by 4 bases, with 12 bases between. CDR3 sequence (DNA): TGTGCCAGCAGTTACGCGCAGGGACGGAATCAGCCCCAGCATTTT. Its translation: CASSYAQGRNQPQHF.

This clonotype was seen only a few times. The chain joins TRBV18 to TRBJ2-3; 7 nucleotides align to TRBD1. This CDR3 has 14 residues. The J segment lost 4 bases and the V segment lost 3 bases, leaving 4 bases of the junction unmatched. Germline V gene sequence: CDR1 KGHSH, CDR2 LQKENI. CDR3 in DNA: TGTGCCAGCTCACCCGACAGGGATCCAGATACGCAGTATTTT. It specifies CASSPDRDPDTQYF.

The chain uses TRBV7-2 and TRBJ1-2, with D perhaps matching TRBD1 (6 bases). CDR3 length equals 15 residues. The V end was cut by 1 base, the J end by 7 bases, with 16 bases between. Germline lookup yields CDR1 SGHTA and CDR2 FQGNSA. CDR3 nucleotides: TGTGCCAGCAGCTTAGATCCGGGGGCGAATCGTGGCTACACCTTC. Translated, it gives CASSLDPGANRGYTF.

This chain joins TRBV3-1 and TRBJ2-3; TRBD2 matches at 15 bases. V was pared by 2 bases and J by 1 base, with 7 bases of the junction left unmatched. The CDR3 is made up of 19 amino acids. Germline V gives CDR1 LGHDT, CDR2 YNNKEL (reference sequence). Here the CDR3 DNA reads TGTGCCAGCAGCCAACCCGGACTAGCGGGGGGGCGGGGCACAGATACGCAGTATTTT. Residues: CASSQPGLAGGRGTDTQYF.

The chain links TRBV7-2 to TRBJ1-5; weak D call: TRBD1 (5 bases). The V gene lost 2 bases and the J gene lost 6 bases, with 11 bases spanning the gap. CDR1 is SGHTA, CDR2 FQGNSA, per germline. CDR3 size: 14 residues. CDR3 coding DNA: TGTGCCAGCAGCTTAAACGGGGCGTTTCAGCCCCAGCATTTT. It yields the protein CASSLNGAFQPQHF.

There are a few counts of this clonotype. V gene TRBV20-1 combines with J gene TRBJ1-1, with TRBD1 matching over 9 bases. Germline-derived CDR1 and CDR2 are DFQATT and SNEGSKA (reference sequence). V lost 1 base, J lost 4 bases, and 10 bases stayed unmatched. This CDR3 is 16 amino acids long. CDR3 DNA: TGCAGTGCTAGAGGTAACCCCCAGACAGGGGGCACTGAAGCTTTCTTT. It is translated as CSARGNPQTGGTEAFF.

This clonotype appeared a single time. The CDR3 reads CASSEGPAGTQYF. The CDR3 DNA sequence: TGTGCCAGCAGTGAGGGACCAGCGGGAACCCAGTACTTC. The chain links TRBV25-1 to TRBJ2-5; 7 bases are shared with TRBD2. Germline V CDR1 and CDR2: MGHDK, SYGVNS. This CDR3 is 13 amino acids long. After removal of 3 bases from V and 8 bases from J, the junction contained 6 bases not matched to a gene.

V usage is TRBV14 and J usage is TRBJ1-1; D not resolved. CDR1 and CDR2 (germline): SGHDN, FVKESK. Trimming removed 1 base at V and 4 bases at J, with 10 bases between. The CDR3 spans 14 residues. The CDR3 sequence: CASSQVWGSTEAFF. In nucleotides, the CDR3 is TGTGCCAGCAGCCAAGTGTGGGGATCCACTGAAGCTTTCTTT.